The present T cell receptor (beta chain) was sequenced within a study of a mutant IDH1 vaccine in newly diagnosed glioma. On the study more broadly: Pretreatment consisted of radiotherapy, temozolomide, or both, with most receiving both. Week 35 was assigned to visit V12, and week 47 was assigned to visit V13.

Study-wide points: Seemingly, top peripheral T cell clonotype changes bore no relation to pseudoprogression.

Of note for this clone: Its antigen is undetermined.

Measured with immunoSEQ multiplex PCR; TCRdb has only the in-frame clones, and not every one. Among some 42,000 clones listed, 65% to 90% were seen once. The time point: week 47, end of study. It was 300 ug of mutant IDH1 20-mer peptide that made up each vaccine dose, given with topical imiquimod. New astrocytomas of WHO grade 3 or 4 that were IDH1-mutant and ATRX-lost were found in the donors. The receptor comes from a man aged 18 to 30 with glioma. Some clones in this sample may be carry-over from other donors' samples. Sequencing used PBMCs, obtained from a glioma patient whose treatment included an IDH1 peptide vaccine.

Here the CDR3 DNA reads TGTGCCACCGACCACGAACAGGGGGTTGGAGAGACCCAGTACTTC. It codes for CATDHEQGVGETQYF. The genes are TRBV6-6 and TRBJ2-5, with 8 bases matching TRBD1. Trimming cost V 10 bases and J 4 bases; bases outside gene matches: 14. CDR3 length equals 15 residues. CDR1 is MNHNY, CDR2 SVGAGI, per germline (reference sequence).